This paragraph covers one T cell receptor beta chain sequence. These data originate in a study of T cell changes during pregnancy in multiple sclerosis. The repertoire was sequenced with immunoSEQ multiplex PCR; TCRdb's copy has only in-frame clones and lacks some. The sample lists approximately 58,000 clones; roughly 89% were seen once. The clonotype was recovered from a female donor with multiple sclerosis, enrolled in a pregnancy study. Sample: peripheral blood, taken in the second trimester of pregnancy.

The DNA of the CDR3 is TGTGCCAGCAGCTCCGGCGCAGGAGGCATCGACACTGAAGCTTTCTTT. Translated, it gives CASSSGAGGIDTEAFF. The chain uses TRBV7-2 and TRBJ1-1; D gene uncertain. Trimming cost V 4 bases and J 3 bases, with 18 bases left between them. Per germline, CDR1 SGHTA and CDR2 FQGNSA. The CDR3 totals 16 residues.